This TCR beta chain was sequenced during a study of T cell changes during pregnancy in multiple sclerosis. Clones were read by immunoSEQ multiplex PCR, and TCRdb kept only the in-frame ones, dropping some. The sample includes approximately 83,000 clones, roughly 91% of them seen just once. The CDR3 runs 16 residues. Germline-derived CDR1 and CDR2 are MGHRA and YSYEKL. V shed 0 bases and J 6 bases; nucleotides not matched to a gene: 7. This sequence joins TRBV4-1 and TRBJ1-5, with TRBD1 matching 8 bases. Sequenced material: peripheral blood, taken in the first trimester of pregnancy. This sequence originates from a female donor with multiple sclerosis, enrolled in a pregnancy study. CDR3: CASSQDRETGAQPQHF. In nucleotides, the CDR3 is TGCGCCAGCAGCCAAGATCGGGAGACAGGGGCTCAGCCCCAGCATTTT.